Listed here are 30 T cell receptor beta chains from one sample, sequenced in a study of early T cells in non-severe SARS-CoV-2 infection. From the 5' RACE reads, TCRdb called clonotypes with MiXCR, one entry per CDR3 protein. The data hold 75,000 to 100,000 distinct CDR3 sequences, with 16% observed a single time. Sequencing was carried out using whole blood. All receptors come from an adult who was a healthcare worker with PCR-confirmed SARS-CoV-2 infection or an uninfected control (not recorded which).

The chain recombines TRBV20-1 with TRBJ1-2; 8 bases are shared with TRBD1. Per germline, CDR1 DFQATT and CDR2 SNEGSKA (reference sequence). With 1 base clipped from V and 4 bases from J, the junction kept 14 bases outside the gene matches. The CDR3 extends over 17 amino acids. The CDR3: CSARGEATGAVGYGYTF. The DNA of the CDR3 is TGCAGTGCTAGAGGCGAGGCGACAGGGGCGGTTGGCTATGGCTACACCTTC.

This chain links TRBV5-6 with TRBJ2-5; D is possibly TRBD2 (7 bases). V shed 4 bases and J shed 2 bases, with 12 bases lying between them. The germline gives CDR1 SGHDT, CDR2 YYEEEE. The CDR3 has 14 amino acids. The CDR3 loop is CASSPEGGQETQYF. The DNA of the CDR3 is TGTGCCAGCAGCCCCGAGGGGGGGCAAGAGACCCAGTACTTC.

This chain joins TRBV7-6 and TRBJ1-1; D unclear. This CDR3 has 14 residues. V lost 2 bases and J lost 5, with 12 bases in between. Germline-derived CDR1 and CDR2 are SGHVS and FNYEAQ. The CDR3 nucleotides read TGTGCCAGCAGCTTACGGGAGGGCGGGACTGAAGCTTTCTTT. Translated, it gives CASSLREGGTEAFF.

V and J are TRBV24-1 and TRBJ1-6; maybe TRBD1 (6 bases). V was shortened by 3 bases and J by 5 bases, with 13 bases between the two germline ends. The CDR3 covers 16 residues. The germline V gene encodes CDR1 KGHDR and CDR2 SFDVKD. The CDR3 DNA follows: TGTGCCACCAGTGATCTAGGGACACCGAATAATTCACCCCTCCACTTT. Its translation is CATSDLGTPNNSPLHF.

Only a few counts were recorded for this clonotype. CDR3 sequence (DNA): TGTGCCAGCAGAATCAACCGGGACACTGGTTCACCCCTCCACTTT. It codes for CASRINRDTGSPLHF. The gene calls are TRBV6-6 and TRBJ1-6; perhaps TRBD1 as D (6 bases). Germline CDR1 MNHNY, CDR2 SVGAGI (reference sequence). CDR3 size: 15 residues. Trimming removed 6 bases at V and 9 bases at J, with 18 bases between.

This clonotype was seen more than once but under ten times. The chain joins TRBV27 to TRBJ1-1; no clear D gene. The CDR3 loop spans 13 amino acids. V was trimmed by 0 bases and J by 4 bases, leaving 6 bases between them. From germline, CDR1 is MNHEY and CDR2 SMNVEV (reference sequence). The CDR3 DNA reads TGTGCCAGCAGTTTATCTCTACGCACTGAAGCTTTCTTT. Translation gives CASSLSLRTEAFF.

The chain has TRBV20-1 and TRBJ2-1; D unresolved. Trimming pared 5 bases from V and 6 bases from J, leaving 5 bases between. The CDR3 runs to 10 residues. Germline values: CDR1 DFQATT, CDR2 SNEGSKA (reference sequence). The CDR3, as DNA: TGCAGTGCTCACAGCAATGAGCAGTTCTTC. Protein product: CSAHSNEQFF.

This clonotype was recorded at least ten times. V usage is TRBV2 and J usage is TRBJ1-2, with D uncertain. This CDR3 has 14 residues. Germline CDR1 reads SNHLY; CDR2 reads FYNNEI. V was shortened by 2 bases and J by 7 bases, with 14 bases between the two germline ends. The CDR3 reads CASSESSASGGYTF. CDR3 nucleotide sequence: TGTGCCAGCAGTGAAAGCTCCGCGTCGGGTGGCTACACCTTC.

This clonotype was seen a handful of times. The rearrangement links TRBV20-1 to TRBJ1-6; weak D call: TRBD1 (5 bases). The germline V gene has CDR1 DFQATT and CDR2 SNEGSKA (reference sequence). V was shortened by 6 bases and J by 5 bases, with 17 bases between the two germline ends. This CDR3 is built from 15 residues. The CDR3 coding sequence is TGCAGTGCCACAGATGAGGGACTGAATAATTCACCCCTCCACTTT. Its protein is CSATDEGLNNSPLHF.

This clonotype was counted once. This chain joins TRBV6-5 and TRBJ2-7; the D is unclear. The V and J ends lost 6 bases and 2 bases respectively, with 14 bases between them. CDR1 is MNHEY and CDR2 is SVGAGI in the germline V gene. This CDR3 is built from 14 residues. CDR3 DNA sequence: TGTGCCAGCAGCTCGGACGGCGATACCTACGAGCAGTACTTC. Its translation: CASSSDGDTYEQYF.

V is TRBV9 and J is TRBJ2-4, with unresolved D. The CDR3 consists of 15 residues. V dropped 0 bases and J dropped 5 bases, with 12 bases sitting between them. The germline CDR1 and CDR2 sequences are SGDLS and YYNGEE. The CDR3 protein is CASSVDMRGQNIQYF. CDR3 nucleotide sequence: TGTGCCAGCAGCGTAGACATGCGAGGCCAAAACATTCAGTACTTC.

The rearrangement uses TRBV5-1 and TRBJ1-2; D may be TRBD1 (5 bases). Germline V gene data show CDR1 as SGHRS and CDR2 as YFSETQ. This CDR3 has 13 amino acids. V gave up 0 bases and J gave up 6 bases, with 9 bases separating them. CDR3 DNA sequence: TGCGCCAGCAGCTTGGACAGGCAGAATGGCTACACCTTC. Translated, it gives CASSLDRQNGYTF.

A few counts support this clonotype. The chain uses TRBV29-1 and TRBJ2-7; D unresolved. The ends were cut back, 4 bases at V and 7 bases at J, with 11 bases in the middle. CDR1 is SQVTM, CDR2 ANQGSEA, per germline. The CDR3 contains 11 residues. CDR3 amino acids: CSVAYGKEQYF. The CDR3 DNA sequence: TGCAGCGTTGCATACGGAAAGGAGCAGTACTTC.

This clonotype occurred once. CDR3: CASSPRGGRSADTQYF. The CDR3 bases are TGTGCCAGCAGCCCCCGAGGGGGTAGAAGCGCAGATACGCAGTATTTT. This chain links TRBV9 with TRBJ2-3; TRBD1 is a possible D gene (6 bases). With 4 bases removed from V and 4 bases from J, the gap between germline ends came to 19 bases. This CDR3 is 16 amino acids long. In germline, CDR1 is SGDLS, CDR2 YYNGEE.

There are a few counts of this clonotype. The chain carries TRBV6-2 or TRBV6-3 and TRBJ2-2, with unresolved D. This CDR3 contains 13 residues. CDR1 and CDR2 from the germline V gene are MNHEY and SVGEGT. The V and J ends lost 2 bases and 3 bases respectively, with 4 bases between them. The DNA of the CDR3 is TGTGCCAGCAGTTACACCTACACCGGGGAGCTGTTTTTT. Protein: CASSYTYTGELFF.

This clonotype was recorded a few times. The chain joins TRBV6-2 or TRBV6-3 to TRBJ2-2; 7 bases map to TRBD2. V was pared by 5 bases and J by 6 bases, with 3 bases of the junction left unmatched. CDR3 size: 13 residues. CDR1 and CDR2 from the germline V gene are MNHEY and SVGEGT. The CDR3 DNA follows: TGTGCCAGCAGTACTACTAGCGCCGGGGAGCTGTTTTTT. It codes for CASSTTSAGELFF.

This clonotype was counted only a few times. The rearrangement links TRBV20-1 to TRBJ2-5; D might be TRBD2 (6 bases). The V gene's germline CDR1 is DFQATT and CDR2 SNEGSKA (reference sequence). The V and J ends lost 6 bases and 0 bases respectively, with 20 bases between them. The CDR3 contains 16 residues. CDR3 amino acids: CSAQPLSAGHQETQYF. CDR3 DNA: TGCAGTGCCCAACCCCTGTCGGCGGGACACCAAGAGACCCAGTACTTC.

This clonotype was seen a handful of times. The genes are TRBV19 and TRBJ2-7, with D maybe TRBD2 (7 bases). The germline V gene encodes CDR1 LNHDA and CDR2 SQIVND (reference sequence). The CDR3 length is 14 residues. The ends were cut back, 5 bases at V and 4 bases at J, with 15 bases in the middle. Here the CDR3 DNA reads TGTGCCAGTAGTGTGGGGGGGCGAACGTACGAGCAGTACTTC. It specifies CASSVGGRTYEQYF.

V gene TRBV29-1 combines with J gene TRBJ2-7, with D perhaps given as TRBD1 or TRBD2 (5 bases each). CDR1 and CDR2 from the germline V gene are SQVTM and ANQGSEA. V was pared by 3 bases and J by 3 bases, with 12 bases between. The CDR3 is 13 amino acids. In DNA form, the CDR3 reads TGCAGCGTTGAGGTAGGGGAGAACTACGAGCAGTACTTC. Translated, it gives CSVEVGENYEQYF.

With regard to this clonotype: Without the conserved terminal phenylalanine or tryptophan, this CDR3 likely stems from a read error. Because the CDR3's place on the DNA is in doubt, the DNA is left out and the CDR3 is given as listed by TCRdb. The J gene is TRBJ2-1, the V gene TRBV19; the table's D call, TRBD2, has no DNA check behind it. The V gene's germline CDR1 is LNHDA and CDR2 SQIVND (reference sequence). The CDR3 has 14 residues if both end residues are counted. The CDR3 protein is CASSIALRDYLYLP.

The rearrangement joins TRBV7-9 to TRBJ2-7, with 9 bases matching TRBD1. The junction had 9 bases not matched to a gene; V was cut back by 4 bases and J by 5 bases. This CDR3 spans 15 amino acids. CDR1 is SEHNR and CDR2 is FQNEAQ in the germline V gene (reference sequence). The CDR3 loop reads CASSSLWDRVNEQYF. The CDR3 region has the DNA TGTGCCAGCAGCTCCCTATGGGACAGGGTAAACGAGCAGTACTTC.

The gene calls are TRBV5-1 and TRBJ2-3; 8 nucleotides align to TRBD2. V lost 2 bases to trimming and J lost 5 bases; unmatched junction nucleotides: 7. This CDR3 comprises 15 residues. The germline V gene has CDR1 SGHRS and CDR2 YFSETQ. In DNA form, the CDR3 reads TGCGCCAGCAGCTTTGCCGGGAGGGTGAGAGATACGCAGTATTTT. Translating it yields CASSFAGRVRDTQYF. Variable domain in full (rest from reference TRBV5-1 and TRBJ2-3): KAGVTQTPRYLIKTRGQQVTLSCSPISGHRSVSWYQQTPGQGLQFLFEYFSETQRNKGNFPGRFSGRQFSNSRSEMNVSTLELGDSALYLCASSFAGRVRDTQYFGPGTRLTVL.

This clonotype was detected only a few times. J is TRBJ2-6 and V is TRBV7-9; no reliable D call. The CDR3 is 15 residues long. V lost 3 bases, J lost 0 bases, and 6 bases lay in between. Germline values: CDR1 SEHNR, CDR2 FQNEAQ (reference sequence). The CDR3, as DNA: TGTGCCAGCAGCTTTTACCGCTCTGGGGCCAACGTCCTGACTTTC. Its protein product is CASSFYRSGANVLTF.

This clonotype was seen a few times. The genes are TRBV29-1 and TRBJ2-7; 9 positions match TRBD1. Trimming cost V 5 bases and J 1 base; bases outside gene matches: 12. The germline V gene encodes CDR1 SQVTM and CDR2 ANQGSEA. The CDR3 is 16 residues long. The CDR3 is CSVRQGVNLGSYEQYF. The CDR3 coding sequence is TGCAGCGTTAGACAGGGGGTTAATCTTGGTTCCTACGAGCAGTACTTC.

The sample holds a few counts of this clonotype. The chain carries TRBV12-3 or TRBV12-4 and TRBJ1-1; tentatively, D is TRBD1 (6 bases). The CDR3 covers 15 residues. The V end lost 1 base, the J end lost 5 bases, and 14 bases lay between the germline ends. The CDR3 loop is CASSLEGGRGTEAFF. In DNA, the CDR3 is TGTGCCAGCAGTTTAGAAGGGGGGAGAGGAACTGAAGCTTTCTTT.

This chain links TRBV28 with TRBJ2-1; 7 bases are shared with TRBD1. Germline V gene lookup returns CDR1 MDHEN and CDR2 SYDVKM. This CDR3 comprises 15 residues. V dropped 10 bases and J dropped 0; count of bases not matched to a gene: 9. The CDR3: CATRDRASSYNEQFF. CDR3 in DNA: TGTGCCACCCGAGACAGGGCGAGCTCCTACAATGAGCAGTTCTTC. The full variable domain, completed using reference TRBV28 and TRBJ2-1, is DVKVTQSSRYLVKRTGEKVFLECVQDMDHENMFWYRQDPGLGLRLIYFSYDVKMKEKGDIPEGYSVSREKKERFSLILESASTNQTSMYLCATRDRASSYNEQFFGPGTRLTVL.

At least ten counts were recorded for this clonotype. This sequence joins TRBV20-1 and TRBJ2-3; 7 bases line up with TRBD1. This CDR3 region has 12 residues. Per germline, CDR1 DFQATT and CDR2 SNEGSKA (reference sequence). CDR3 region: CSPDRATDTQYF. As DNA, the CDR3 is TGCAGCCCCGACAGGGCCACAGATACGCAGTATTTT.

This clonotype was observed at least ten times. The CDR3 protein is CASSHRDREQYF. The CDR3 DNA is TGTGCCAGCAGCCACAGGGATAGGGAGCAGTACTTC. This chain links TRBV11-2 with TRBJ2-7; D perhaps matches TRBD1 (6 bases). The V and J ends lost 5 bases and 7 bases respectively, with 12 bases between them. Per the germline V gene, CDR1 is SGHAT and CDR2 is FQNNGV. The CDR3 runs to 12 residues. The full variable domain, rest sourced from reference TRBV11-2 and TRBJ2-7, is EAGVAQSPRYKIIEKRQSVAFWCNPISGHATLYWYQQILGQGPKLLIQFQNNGVVDDSQLPKDRFSAERLKGVDSTLKIQPAKLEDSAVYLCASSHRDREQYFGPGTRLTVT.

This sequence joins TRBV27 and TRBJ2-7; 10 positions agree with TRBD2. The germline V gene has CDR1 MNHEY and CDR2 SMNVEV (reference sequence). The CDR3 sequence is 15 residues long. V shed 5 bases and J 4 bases; nucleotides not matched to a gene: 8. CDR3 region: CASSASSGGIYEQYF. The CDR3 DNA reads TGTGCCAGCAGTGCCTCTAGCGGGGGAATTTACGAGCAGTACTTC.

The chain is built from TRBV6-1 and TRBJ1-1; D gene uncertain. Trimming shortened V by 7 bases and J by 11 bases, and 14 bases separated the two germline ends. The CDR3 covers 11 residues. The germline CDR1 and CDR2 sequences are MNHNS and SASEGT. In DNA, the CDR3 is TGTGCCAGCATCGAGAGCAAATGGGCTTTCTTT. It encodes CASIESKWAFF.